This is a list of T cell receptor beta chains from one sample in a study of shared clonotypes between healthy human individuals. The method was immunoSEQ multiplex PCR; TCRdb's version includes in-frame clones alone and lacks a portion of them. Seen here are about 800,000 clones, around 96% observed once, and the top ten hold approximately 0.2%. The source material was naive CD8+ T cells sorted from blood. The receptors were gathered from a man aged 25-45 years in good health. Each CDR3 is given with its conserved first and last residue. D genes are given only for firm matches. The listing skips clone size in some rows; elsewhere it reads once, few, many or a size class.

abundance	d_gene	v_gene	j_gene	CDR3aa	CDR3nt
NA	TRBD1	TRBV18	TRBJ1-4	CASSYTGGTNEKLFF	TGTGCCAGCTCATACACAGGGGGGACTAATGAAAAACTGTTTTTT
NA	NA	TRBV25-1	TRBJ1-1	CASSDLGSNTEAFF	TGTGCCAGCAGTGATTTAGGAAGTAACACTGAAGCTTTCTTT
NA	NA	TRBV29-1	TRBJ2-7	CSVDIGSYEQYF	TGCAGCGTTGATATAGGCTCCTACGAGCAGTACTTC
NA	NA	TRBV27	TRBJ1-1	CASSGGVLTEAFF	TGTGCCAGCAGCGGGGGGGTTCTCACTGAAGCTTTCTTT
NA	NA	TRBV7-9	TRBJ2-7	CASSEVPYEQYF	TGTGCCAGCAGCGAGGTCCCCTACGAGCAGTACTTC
NA	NA	TRBV5-1	TRBJ2-1	CASSVYGNEQFF	TGCGCCAGCAGCGTATACGGAAATGAGCAGTTCTTC
NA	TRBD1	TRBV7-3	TRBJ2-7	CASSSGDRPYEQYF	TGTGCCAGCAGCTCAGGGGACAGACCCTACGAGCAGTACTTC
NA	TRBD2	TRBV7-8	TRBJ2-7	CASSLAVAGQREEYEQYF	TGTGCCAGCAGCTTGGCCGTTGCGGGTCAGCGGGAGGAGTACGAGCAGTACTTC
NA	TRBD1	TRBV2	TRBJ2-7	CASRDNRGEVAYEQYF	TGTGCCAGCAGAGATAACAGGGGGGAAGTCGCCTACGAGCAGTACTTC
once	TRBD2	TRBV2	TRBJ2-7	CASRGTSGRAQYF	TGTGCCAGCAGGGGGACTAGCGGGAGGGCCCAGTACTTC
NA	TRBD2	TRBV7-6	TRBJ2-1	CASSFYSGSSYNEQFF	TGTGCCAGCAGCTTCTATAGCGGGAGTAGTTACAATGAGCAGTTCTTC
once	NA	TRBV29-1	TRBJ1-1	CSVEPTGGLFVAFF	TGCAGCGTTGAACCCACGGGTGGACTTTTCGTGGCTTTCTTT
NA	NA	TRBV15	TRBJ2-2	CATSRDPRQSYNPDGELFF	TGTGCCACCAGCAGAGATCCGCGTCAGAGTTATAACCCCGACGGGGAGCTGTTTTTT
NA	NA	TRBV29-1	TRBJ2-1	CSVEIWTPHNEQFF	TGCAGCGTTGAGATTTGGACGCCACACAATGAGCAGTTCTTC
NA	NA	TRBV29-1	TRBJ2-2	CSAVRENTGELFF	TGCAGCGCAGTGAGAGAGAACACCGGGGAGCTGTTTTTT
NA	TRBD1	TRBV11-2	TRBJ2-2	CASSLRRTGGAGTGELFF	TGTGCCAGCAGCTTACGCCGGACAGGGGGCGCAGGCACCGGGGAGCTGTTTTTT
NA	NA	TRBV29-1	TRBJ1-2	CSVTGRAPDGYTF	TGCAGCGTTACCGGTAGGGCCCCGGATGGCTACACCTTC
NA	TRBD1	TRBV7-9	TRBJ1-2	CASSLGTGGGYTF	TGTGCCAGCAGCTTAGGGACAGGGGGAGGCTACACCTTC
once	NA	TRBV27	TRBJ2-2	CASSLNRVSNTGELFF	TGTGCCAGCAGTTTAAATAGGGTATCGAACACCGGGGAGCTGTTTTTT
NA	NA	TRBV18	TRBJ2-1	CASSLAGSSSYNEQFF	TGTGCCAGCTCACTTGCGGGATCAAGCTCCTACAATGAGCAGTTCTTC
NA	TRBD2	TRBV30	TRBJ2-5	CAWTLAGGMETQYF	TGTGCCTGGACTTTAGCGGGAGGGATGGAGACCCAGTACTTC
NA	NA	TRBV5-1	TRBJ2-7	CASSLPGEAYEQYF	TGCGCCAGCAGCTTACCAGGGGAGGCCTACGAGCAGTACTTC
NA	NA	TRBV29-1	TRBJ2-1	CSGLGRRDEQFF	TGCAGCGGGCTAGGACGGCGGGATGAGCAGTTCTTC
NA	NA	TRBV7-6	TRBJ2-1	CASSPNSGLQGNEQFF	TGTGCCAGCAGCCCAAACTCGGGCCTCCAAGGGAATGAGCAGTTCTTC
NA	NA	TRBV29-1	TRBJ2-3	CSGRGTTSTDTQYF	TGCAGTGGCCGCGGGACCACTAGCACAGATACGCAGTATTTT
NA	NA	TRBV14	TRBJ2-5	CASSQWMQTLQETQYF	TGTGCCAGCAGCCAATGGATGCAGACCCTCCAAGAGACCCAGTACTTC
NA	NA	TRBV29-1	TRBJ1-2	CSVDPVLEGYTF	TGCAGCGTTGACCCGGTCTTGGAGGGCTACACCTTC
NA	NA	TRBV18	TRBJ2-7	CASSRRAYEQYF	TGTGCCAGCTCACGGCGCGCCTACGAGCAGTACTTC
NA	NA	TRBV9	TRBJ2-1	CASSPRASWNEQFF	TGTGCCAGCAGCCCAAGGGCCTCGTGGAATGAGCAGTTCTTC
NA	NA	TRBV15	TRBJ2-1	CATSSGRGNEQFF	TGTGCCACCAGCTCCGGGAGAGGTAATGAGCAGTTCTTC
once	NA	TRBV9	TRBJ2-7	CASSPARVWSYEQYF	TGTGCCAGCAGCCCTGCGCGGGTTTGGTCCTACGAGCAGTACTTC
NA	NA	TRBV6-5	TRBJ2-7	CASRTSAGWNEQYF	TGTGCCAGCAGAACGTCGGCGGGATGGAACGAGCAGTACTTC
NA	TRBD2	TRBV4-1	TRBJ2-1	CASSQDLWSGSSYNEQFF	TGCGCCAGCAGCCAAGATCTGTGGAGCGGGAGCTCCTACAATGAGCAGTTCTTC
NA	NA	TRBV7-6	TRBJ2-1	CASSPEVVNEQFF	TGTGCCAGCAGTCCGGAGGTCGTCAATGAGCAGTTCTTC
NA	TRBD1	TRBV4-1	TRBJ2-2	CASSQNDRVANTGELFF	TGCGCCAGCAGCCAGAACGACAGGGTCGCGAACACCGGGGAGCTGTTTTTT
NA	NA	TRBV7-9	TRBJ2-5	CASRGRGNPRQETQYF	TGTGCCAGCAGGGGTCGGGGGAATCCCCGCCAAGAGACCCAGTACTTC
once	NA	TRBV10-3	TRBJ2-6	CAISDSRGPRTFSGANVLTF	TGTGCCATCAGTGACTCCAGGGGACCGAGAACATTTTCTGGGGCCAACGTCCTGACTTTC
NA	NA	TRBV25-1	TRBJ2-3	CASSPTRADTQYF	TGTGCCAGCAGTCCAACTAGGGCGGATACGCAGTATTTT
NA	TRBD1	TRBV25-1	TRBJ1-1	CASSESVTGGGTEAFF	TGTGCCAGCAGTGAATCCGTGACAGGGGGAGGCACTGAAGCTTTCTTT
NA	NA	TRBV14	TRBJ2-7	CASRGGNSYEQYF	TGTGCCAGCAGAGGCGGGAACTCCTACGAGCAGTACTTC
NA	TRBD2	TRBV6-4	TRBJ2-3	CASSDGTSSTDTQYF	TGTGCCAGCAGTGACGGGACTAGCAGCACAGATACGCAGTATTTT
once	NA	TRBV27	TRBJ2-2	CASTWARGTSGELFF	TGTGCCAGCACTTGGGCTCGGGGTACTTCGGGGGAGCTGTTTTTT
once	NA	TRBV4-3	TRBJ2-1	CASSQAQGNEQFF	TGCGCCAGCAGCCAAGCCCAGGGGAATGAGCAGTTCTTC
once	TRBD1	TRBV7-2	TRBJ1-5	CASSLDVQGEPQHF	TGTGCCAGCAGCTTAGATGTTCAGGGGGAGCCCCAGCATTTT
NA	NA	TRBV11-2	TRBJ2-1	CASSLGMGRGHNEQFF	TGTGCCAGCAGCTTAGGGATGGGGCGGGGTCACAATGAGCAGTTCTTC
NA	NA	TRBV9	TRBJ2-2	CASSVESGTGELFF	TGTGCCAGCAGCGTAGAATCGGGAACCGGGGAGCTGTTTTTT
NA	TRBD1	TRBV6-5	TRBJ2-5	CASSYSGQGAQETQYF	TGTGCCAGCAGTTACTCTGGGCAGGGGGCCCAAGAGACCCAGTACTTC
NA	NA	TRBV28	TRBJ2-1	CASSQGSGAYNEQFF	TGTGCCAGCTCCCAGGGTAGCGGAGCCTACAATGAGCAGTTCTTC
NA	NA	TRBV28	TRBJ2-7	CASSLGSGGSYEQYF	TGTGCCAGCAGTTTAGGGTCTGGGGGCTCCTACGAGCAGTACTTC
NA	TRBD2	TRBV28	TRBJ2-2	CASSFGGRNANTGELFF	TGTGCCAGCAGTTTTGGCGGGAGGAACGCGAACACCGGGGAGCTGTTTTTT
once	NA	TRBV6-5	TRBJ1-4	CASSYGDEKLFF	TGTGCCAGCAGTTACGGGGATGAAAAACTGTTTTTT
NA	TRBD1	TRBV5-6	TRBJ1-1	CASSPADRGLTEAFF	TGTGCCAGCAGCCCCGCGGACAGGGGGCTTACTGAAGCTTTCTTT
NA	TRBD2	TRBV10-3	TRBJ2-1	CAISGTSGYNEQFF	TGTGCCATCTCCGGGACTAGCGGCTACAATGAGCAGTTCTTC
once	TRBD2	TRBV29-1	TRBJ2-3	CSGSSGRSTDTQYF	TGCAGCGGATCTAGCGGGAGAAGCACAGATACGCAGTATTTT
NA	NA	TRBV27	TRBJ1-1	CASSFDGYTEAFF	TGTGCCAGCAGTTTCGACGGCTACACTGAAGCTTTCTTT
once	TRBD1	TRBV13	TRBJ2-1	CASSSVLRDRGNYNEQFF	TGTGCCAGCAGCTCAGTCCTTAGAGACAGGGGGAACTACAATGAGCAGTTCTTC
NA	TRBD2	TRBV6-6	TRBJ2-7	CASSYVAGPSEQYF	TGTGCCAGCAGTTACGTAGCGGGACCGTCCGAGCAGTACTTC